This T cell receptor (beta chain) was captured by sequencing in a study of shared clonotypes between healthy human individuals (dated by TCRdb to about 2020). With respect to the entire study: Three men and a couple of women, aged 18 to 49 years, made up the cohort. Different laboratories and diverse techniques were used to prepare libraries and sequence TCR repertoires, to increase sequencing depth and limit assay-specific biases. Leukapheresis yielded between about 0.85 and 10 billion PBMCs per donor. For each donor, CD4 naive and CD4 memory were each given three plates, CD8 naive was given two plates, and CD8 memory was given one plate. Blood TCR repertoires of several healthy adults were deeply sequenced to estimate repertoire size and the extent of clonotype sharing between individuals. Study-wide findings and limitations: Rarefaction of sorted-subset datasets indicated incomplete sequencing despite the large sequencing depth. Only blood was sampled, and tissue TCR repertoires likely differ from those in blood. Compared with non-shared clonotypes, the clonotypes found in all four sorted-subset donors had higher generation probabilities. The genetic and exposure-history diversity represented was limited by the small number of donors. Naive subsets generally had larger estimated clonotype richness than memory subsets did. About 5% of naive CD4, roughly 3.6% of naive CD8, about 2.1% of memory CD4, and roughly 0.4% of memory CD8 clonotypes were shared across four donors. Pairwise subsampling indicated that sequencing depth was expected to affect the degree of clonotype sharing among donors.

Concerning this clone: Its binding antigen is unknown. Base qualities are not provided; no much larger clone lies one nucleotide away.

V is cut by 5 bases and J by 6 bases, and the space between the germline ends is 14 bases. Per the germline V gene (reference sequence), MNHNY is the CDR1 and SVGAGI is the CDR2. From cysteine to phenylalanine, the CDR3 is 14 amino acids long. Only the CDR3 region is kept as DNA, spanning 42 bases read in frame from base 1. TCR CDR3 regions were amplified from genomic DNA by multiplex PCR using the deep immunoSEQ assay. Extracted genomic DNA from each cell subset was distributed evenly across all wells of several immunoSEQ 96-well plates, and each plate was treated as a replicate. For sorted subsets, around 200 ng genomic DNA, equal to about 30,000 T cell genomes, was loaded into each replicate PCR. Purified libraries were quantified with a Qubit 3.0 fluorometer, sized on a Bioanalyzer 2100, and re-quantified with the KAPA Library Quantification kit. A separate single-read 150-cycle Illumina NextSeq 550 flow cell was used to sequence each immunoSEQ 96-well plate. The study's own analysis went as follows. Because the immunoSEQ output held only junctional sequences and lacked quality scores, the filtering could not match the filtering applied to full-length reads. To assign V/J genes and CDR3, sequences were annotated using PyIR, a Python wrapper for IgBLAST v1.9, with IMGT germline references. Reads with weak V/J assignments (E-value above 1e-6), missing CDR3, stop codons, out-of-frame junctions, or ambiguous translated residues were removed. V3J clonotypes were defined by identical inferred V gene, J gene, and CDR3 amino acid sequence. Percentage overlap between repertoires was calculated by dividing the number of shared unique clonotypes by the size of the smaller repertoire. Repertoire richness was assessed with RTK rarefaction, the Chao1 estimator, and Recon v2.1 estimates of unobserved clonotypes. OLGA was used to compute generation probabilities for all TCRbeta clonotypes that the gDNA method yielded from several donors. This immuneACCESS table, as held by TCRdb, lists in-frame sequences with V and J called but not all clones. Of the missing ones, under half trace to an unresolved V gene in checked studies; the others have no known cause. Clonal size and the V and J genes are those of that table, whereas D and trimming came from the DNA. In this sample the table shows about 1.9 million clones, just over 90% of which occur a single time. 1.5% to 2% of the sample is held by the ten biggest clonotypes.

CD8 naive samples consisted of CD45RO-negative cells that were positively selected for CCR7, yielding a CD45RA+CCR7+ population without TemRA cells. Healthy HIV-negative adults with no recently reported acute infections or vaccinations were included as donors. Every donor was a Caucasian adult living in Nashville, Tennessee, USA. Blood was obtained by leukapheresis, after which PBMCs were separated by Ficoll-Histopaque density gradient centrifugation and cryopreserved in liquid nitrogen vapor phase. Purity and quantity of every magnetically sorted T cell population were checked by analytical flow cytometry. Genomic DNA was isolated from each sorted fraction and quantified by UV absorbance on a Nanodrop 2000c.

This TCR was sampled from a man aged 18 to 35 in good health. Some clones in this sample may be carry-over from other donors' samples. Recombination linked TRBV6-6 to TRBJ1-5; there is no confident call for the D gene. Sequencing was carried out using naive CD8+ T cells from PBMCs. This specimen's cell subset or site label, interpreted: CD45RA+CCR7+. The bases read TGTGCCAGCAGTACGGGTTGGGTATCTCAGCCCCAGCATTTT. This is translated as CASSTGWVSQPQHF.